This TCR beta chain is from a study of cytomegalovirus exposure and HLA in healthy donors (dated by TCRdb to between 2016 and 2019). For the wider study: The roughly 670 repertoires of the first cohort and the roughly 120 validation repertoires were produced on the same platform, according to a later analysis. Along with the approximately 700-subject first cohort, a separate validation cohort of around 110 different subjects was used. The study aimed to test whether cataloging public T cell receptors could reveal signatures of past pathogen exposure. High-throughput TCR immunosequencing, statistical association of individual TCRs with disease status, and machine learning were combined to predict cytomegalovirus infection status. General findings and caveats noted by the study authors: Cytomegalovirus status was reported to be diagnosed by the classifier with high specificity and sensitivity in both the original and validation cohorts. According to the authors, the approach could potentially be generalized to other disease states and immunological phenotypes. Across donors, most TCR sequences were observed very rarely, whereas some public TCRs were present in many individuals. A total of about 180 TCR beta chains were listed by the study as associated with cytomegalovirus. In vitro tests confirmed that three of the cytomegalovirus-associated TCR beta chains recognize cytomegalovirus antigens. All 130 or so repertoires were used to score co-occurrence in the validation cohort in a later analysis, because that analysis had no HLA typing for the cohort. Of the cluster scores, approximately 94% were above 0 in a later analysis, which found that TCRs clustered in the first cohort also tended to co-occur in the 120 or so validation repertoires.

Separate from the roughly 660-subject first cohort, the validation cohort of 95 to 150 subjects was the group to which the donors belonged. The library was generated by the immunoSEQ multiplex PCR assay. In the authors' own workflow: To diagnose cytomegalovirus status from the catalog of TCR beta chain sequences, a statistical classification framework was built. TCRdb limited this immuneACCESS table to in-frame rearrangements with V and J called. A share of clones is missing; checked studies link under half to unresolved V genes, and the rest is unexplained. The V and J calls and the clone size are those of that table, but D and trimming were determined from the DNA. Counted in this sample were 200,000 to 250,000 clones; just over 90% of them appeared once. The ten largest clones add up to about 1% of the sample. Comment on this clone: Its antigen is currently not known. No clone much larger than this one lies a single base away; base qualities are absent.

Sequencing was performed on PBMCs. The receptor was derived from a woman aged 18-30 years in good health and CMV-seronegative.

The bases are TGTGCCAGCGGACCTACTACAGGGTCCCGGTATGGCTACACCTTC. Translation gives CASGPTTGSRYGYTF. The rearranged segments are TRBV2 and TRBJ1-2; TRBD1 is possibly the D segment (6 matching bases). Measured from the cysteine to the phenylalanine, the CDR3 is 15 residues long. The CDR3 DNA has 45 bases and is translated from base 1. V and J are truncated by 8 bases and 5 bases respectively, leaving an intervening sequence of 21 bases. From the germline V gene, CDR1 is SNHLY and CDR2 is FYNNEI.